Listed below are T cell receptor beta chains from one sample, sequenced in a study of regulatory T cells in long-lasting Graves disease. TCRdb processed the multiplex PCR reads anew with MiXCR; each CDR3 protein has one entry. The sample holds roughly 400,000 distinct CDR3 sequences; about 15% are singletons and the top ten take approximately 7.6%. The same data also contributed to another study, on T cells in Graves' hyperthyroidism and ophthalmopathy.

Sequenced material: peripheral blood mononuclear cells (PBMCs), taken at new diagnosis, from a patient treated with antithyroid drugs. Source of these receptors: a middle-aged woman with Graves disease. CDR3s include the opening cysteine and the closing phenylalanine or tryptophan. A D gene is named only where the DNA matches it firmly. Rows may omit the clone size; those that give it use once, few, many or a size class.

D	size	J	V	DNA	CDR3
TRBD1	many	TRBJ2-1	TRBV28	TGTGCCAGCACTTTCCCGACAGGGAATGAGCAGTTCTTC	CASTFPTGNEQFF
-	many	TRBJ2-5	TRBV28	TGTGCCAGCAGTGCCCCCCTAAATAGAGAGACCCAGTACTTC	CASSAPLNRETQYF
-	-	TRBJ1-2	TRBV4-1	TGCGCCAGCAGCCAAACTGAGTTACAGAACTATGGCTACACCTTC	CASSQTELQNYGYTF
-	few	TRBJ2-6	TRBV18	TGTGCCAGCACATCGGTCCACTCTGGGGCCAACGTCCTGACTTTC	CASTSVHSGANVLTF
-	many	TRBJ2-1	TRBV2	TGTGCCAGCAGTGACCAGCTTAACAATGAGCAGTTCTTC	CASSDQLNNEQFF
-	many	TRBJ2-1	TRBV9	TGTGCCAGCAGCGGAACTAACCCGATCCCCAATGAGCAGTTCTTC	CASSGTNPIPNEQFF
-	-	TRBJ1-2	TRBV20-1	TGCAGTGCTGGAATCGGGTATGGCTACACCTTC	CSAGIGYGYTF
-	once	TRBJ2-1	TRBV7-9	TGTGCCAGCAGCTCGCCAGGGTACTCCTACAATGAGCAGTTCTTC	CASSSPGYSYNEQFF
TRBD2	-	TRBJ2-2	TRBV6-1	TGTGCCAGCAGTATGACTAGCGAGGTCCCCGGGGAGCTGTTTTTT	CASSMTSEVPGELFF
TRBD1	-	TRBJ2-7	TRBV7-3	TGTGCCAGCAGCGCGGACAGGGGCCACGAGCAGTACTTC	CASSADRGHEQYF
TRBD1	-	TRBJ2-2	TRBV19	TGTGCCACCCGACAGGGAATCGGGGAGCTGTTTTTT	CATRQGIGELFF